These T cell receptor beta chains were read from a single sample in a study of Graves' ophthalmopathy and Graves' hyperthyroidism. TCRdb used MiXCR to reprocess the multiplex PCR reads, holding one entry per CDR3 protein. The table records some 240,000 distinct CDR3 sequences, approximately 42% of them present only once. Sequences were obtained from peripheral blood. The receptors derive from an adult man with Graves' ophthalmopathy. The conserved cysteine and the conserved F or W are not part of the CDR3 here. Only part of the rows carry a size: once, few, many, or a class if the clone is expanded.

CDR3: ATSRDLRGGGELF
J: TRBJ2-2
V: TRBV15
size: -

CDR3: ASSRDSNNEQY
J: TRBJ2-7
V: TRBV5-4
size: once

CDR3: ASSGDNYGYT
J: TRBJ1-2
V: TRBV9
size: -

CDR3: SVDRGDEQY
J: TRBJ2-7
V: TRBV29-1
size: -

CDR3: ATSDPGGNQPQH
J: TRBJ1-5
V: TRBV24-1
size: -

CDR3: ASSLGPDGSTIY
J: TRBJ1-3
V: TRBV7-2
size: -

CDR3: ASSPDGPFGPPKETQY
J: TRBJ2-5
V: TRBV11-3
size: few

CDR3: ASSLFPPDRLNYGYT
J: TRBJ1-2
V: TRBV2
size: -

CDR3: ASSESSGAEQY
J: TRBJ2-7
V: TRBV10-2
size: many

CDR3: ASSQTGERWFGYT
J: TRBJ1-2
V: TRBV5-5
size: -

CDR3: ASSHKRGYT
J: TRBJ1-2
V: TRBV7-9
size: few

CDR3: ATSNRNLEETQY
J: TRBJ2-5
V: TRBV15
size: few

CDR3: ASSAPVEYGYT
J: TRBJ1-2
V: TRBV9
size: -

CDR3: ATSDGTFGDYGYT
J: TRBJ1-2
V: TRBV24-1
size: few

CDR3: SVEVRGETQY
J: TRBJ2-5
V: TRBV29-1
size: -

CDR3: AWNTGFPGNTIY
J: TRBJ1-3
V: TRBV30
size: once

CDR3: ASSWGRSYEQY
J: TRBJ2-7
V: TRBV5-4
size: -

CDR3: ASSSTPRGETQY
J: TRBJ2-5
V: TRBV7-3
size: once

CDR3: ASTTPTGDYGYT
J: TRBJ1-2
V: TRBV6-5
size: -

CDR3: ASSHRQTNTEAF
J: TRBJ1-1
V: TRBV18
size: -

CDR3: ASSPGAGGKETQY
J: TRBJ2-5
V: TRBV7-9
size: -

CDR3: ASSLAGLQFNYGYT
J: TRBJ1-2
V: TRBV5-8
size: -

CDR3: SVAGGRGTQY
J: TRBJ2-5
V: TRBV29-1
size: few

CDR3: ASSQPLGRTMDGYT
J: TRBJ1-2
V: TRBV9
size: -

CDR3: ASSFFGTEAF
J: TRBJ1-1
V: TRBV27
size: few

CDR3: ASSWTGGSEKLF
J: TRBJ1-4
V: TRBV2
size: -

CDR3: SVESAGNSYEQY
J: TRBJ2-7
V: TRBV29-1
size: -

CDR3: ASAGNTGYEQY
J: TRBJ2-7
V: TRBV6-1
size: -

CDR3: ASSLGFYQETQY
J: TRBJ2-5
V: TRBV7-9
size: -

CDR3: SVRTGANTEAF
J: TRBJ1-1
V: TRBV29-1
size: few

CDR3: SARVEEPQH
J: TRBJ1-5
V: TRBV20-1
size: few

CDR3: ASSQGSGRGSEQY
J: TRBJ2-7
V: TRBV3-1
size: -

CDR3: SARWRGQAYEQY
J: TRBJ2-7
V: TRBV20-1
size: few

CDR3: AISTGGAETQY
J: TRBJ2-5
V: TRBV10-3
size: few

CDR3: ASSESIGPAPGNTIY
J: TRBJ1-3
V: TRBV10-2
size: -